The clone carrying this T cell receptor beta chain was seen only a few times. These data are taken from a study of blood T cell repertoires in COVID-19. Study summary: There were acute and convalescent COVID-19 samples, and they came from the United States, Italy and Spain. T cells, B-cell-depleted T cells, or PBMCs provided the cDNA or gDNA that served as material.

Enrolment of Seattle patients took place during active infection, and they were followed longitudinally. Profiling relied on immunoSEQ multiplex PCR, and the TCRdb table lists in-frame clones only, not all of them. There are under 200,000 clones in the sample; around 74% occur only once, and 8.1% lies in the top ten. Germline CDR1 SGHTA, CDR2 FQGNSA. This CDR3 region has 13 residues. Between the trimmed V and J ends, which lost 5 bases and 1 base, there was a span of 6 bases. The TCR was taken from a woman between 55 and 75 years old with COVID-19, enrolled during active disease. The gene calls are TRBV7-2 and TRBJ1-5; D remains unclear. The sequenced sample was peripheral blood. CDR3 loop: CASSVRSNQPQHF. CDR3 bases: TGTGCCAGCAGCGTGAGGAGCAATCAGCCCCAGCATTTT.